The T cell receptor beta chain described here comes from a study of cytomegalovirus exposure and HLA in healthy donors. Overall study findings and caveats: The authors considered a cluster of highly shared sequence variants likely to be a sequencing artifact. Earlier analysis looked at TCR beta V segments, and most were productive about 87% or about 30% of the time. CMV antigen specificity of a few CMV-associated chains was confirmed in vitro. Rates of TCR association differed by HLA locus in a later analysis, with DRB1 highest and HLA-C lowest.

About this clone: Its antigen is unidentified.

Use of 60 Vbeta and 13 Jbeta primers characterized the PCR. Measured with immunoSEQ multiplex PCR; TCRdb has only the in-frame clones, and not every one. Among some 86,000 clones, roughly 70% were seen once, and the ten largest hold approximately 2.3%. Germline assignment: CDR1 MGHRA and CDR2 YSYEKL. The CDR3 contains 17 residues. The J segment lost 8 bases and the V segment lost 4 bases, leaving 13 bases of the junction unmatched. This TCR came from a man younger than 40 in good health and CMV-seronegative. The chain carries TRBV4-1 and TRBJ1-6; 8 nucleotides match TRBD1. The source material was PBMCs. CDR3 sequence reads: CASSPIWPGQGDSPLHF. The DNA for the CDR3 is TGCGCCAGCAGCCCCATTTGGCCAGGACAGGGAGATTCACCCCTCCACTTT.